This TCR beta chain was recovered during a study of T cell responses to AZD1222 COVID-19 vaccine. Trimming took 6 bases from V and 5 from J; bases not matched to a gene: 8. Germline CDR1 and CDR2: SNHLY and FYNNEI. The CDR3 spans 15 residues. Assay used: immunoSEQ multiplex PCR; TCRdb lists only in-frame clones, some missing. The repertoire holds about 130,000 clones, roughly 90% seen once, with roughly 3.7% in the top ten. Here the sequenced sample was peripheral blood, taken on day 0 of AZD1222 vaccination. This receptor was taken from an adult in good health. The chain joins TRBV2 to TRBJ1-5; 9 nucleotides align to TRBD1. CDR3 sequence (DNA): TGTGCCAGCAGGGACAGGGGACAGGCGGATCAGCCCCAGCATTTT. As protein: CASRDRGQADQPQHF.